Listed here are 15 T cell receptor beta chains from one sample, sequenced in a study of T cell responses to AZD1222 COVID-19 vaccine. Using immunoSEQ multiplex PCR, the repertoire was profiled, and TCRdb retains in-frame clones only, with some absent. The sample carries roughly 130,000 clones, about nine tenths recorded once. This specimen consisted of peripheral blood, obtained on day 0 of AZD1222 vaccination. The receptor source for this set is an adult in good health.

The chain employs TRBV28 and TRBJ1-5; 7 nucleotides line up with TRBD1. The CDR3 has 15 amino acids. Germline trimming cut 2 bases from V and 7 bases from J; bases unmatched to any gene: 8. Germline-derived CDR1 and CDR2 are MDHEN and SYDVKM. The CDR3 sequence is CASSLPSTGQQPQHF. CDR3 DNA sequence: TGTGCCAGCAGTTTACCTTCGACAGGGCAGCAGCCCCAGCATTTT.

The chain is built from TRBV13 and TRBJ2-1, with D possibly called TRBD1 or TRBD2 (6 bases each). V was pared by 5 bases and J by 0 bases, with 14 bases between. The CDR3 totals 16 residues. Germline CDR1 PRHDT, CDR2 FYEKMQ (reference sequence). CDR3 amino acids: CASSLGGGSSYNEQFF. CDR3 nucleotide sequence: TGTGCCAGCAGCCTCGGAGGGGGGAGCTCCTACAATGAGCAGTTCTTC.

The rearrangement uses TRBV6-5 and TRBJ1-1, with D unclear. The CDR3 loop spans 14 amino acids. Trimming took off 7 bases at V and 0 bases at J, with 12 bases between the two ends. CDR1 is MNHEY, CDR2 SVGAGI, per germline. DNA for the CDR3: TGTGCCAGCACTTCCCCAATGTTGAACACTGAAGCTTTCTTT. Translated, it gives CASTSPMLNTEAFF.

The V and J genes are TRBV6-2 or TRBV6-3 and TRBJ2-7, with D possibly matching TRBD1 (6 bases). The ends were cut back, 2 bases at V and 3 bases at J, with 14 bases in the middle. The V gene's germline CDR1 is MNHEY and CDR2 SVGEGT. The CDR3 is 15 residues long. CDR3 sequence reads: CASSYRGGTDYEQYF. Here the CDR3 DNA reads TGTGCCAGCAGTTACCGTGGGGGCACCGACTACGAGCAGTACTTC.

The gene calls are TRBV7-9 and TRBJ2-1, with 10 bases fitting TRBD2. With 5 bases clipped from V and 8 bases from J, the junction kept 12 bases outside the gene matches. Germline V gene sequence: CDR1 SEHNR, CDR2 FQNEAQ (reference sequence). The CDR3 extends over 16 amino acids. The CDR3 reads CASSIASGRLMDEQFF. CDR3 nucleotide sequence: TGTGCCAGCAGCATTGCTAGCGGGAGACTGATGGATGAGCAGTTCTTC. The complete variable domain, with remaining parts taken from reference TRBV7-9 and TRBJ2-1, reads DTGVSQNPRHKITKRGQNVTFRCDPISEHNRLYWYRQTLGQGPEFLTYFQNEAQLEKSRLLSDRFSAERPKGSFSTLEIQRTEQGDSAMYLCASSIASGRLMDEQFFGPGTRLTVL.

As DNA, the CDR3 is TGTGCCTGGAGCAGGGGTATTAATTCACCCCTCCACTTT. Protein sequence: CAWSRGINSPLHF. The chain recombines TRBV30 with TRBJ1-6, with a tentative D call TRBD1 (6 bases). Looked up from germline, CDR1 is GTSNPN and CDR2 is SVGIG (reference sequence). Deletions cut 3 bases from V and 6 bases from J, with 9 bases between. There are 13 residues in the CDR3.

The chain employs TRBV6-4 and TRBJ1-5; D not certain. Germline-derived CDR1 and CDR2 are MRHNA and SNTAGT. V was cut by 3 bases and J by 5 bases, with 5 bases left in between. This CDR3 is 12 amino acids long. CDR3 DNA: TGTGCCAGCAGTGATGGGGATCAGCCCCAGCATTTT. Its protein is CASSDGDQPQHF.

This chain links TRBV4-3 with TRBJ2-7, with TRBD1 identical over 10 bases. The germline CDR1 and CDR2 sequences are LGHNA and YSLEER. The CDR3 has 14 residues. The junction had 5 bases not matched to a gene; V was cut back by 4 bases and J by 5 bases. CDR3 amino acids: CASSLRTGGHEQYF. CDR3 nucleotide sequence: TGCGCCAGCAGCCTTCGGACAGGGGGGCACGAGCAGTACTTC.

The J gene is TRBJ2-2, the V gene TRBV7-8; the D gene is possibly TRBD2 (6 bases). This CDR3 comprises 16 residues. Trimming cost V 5 bases and J 4 bases, with 17 bases left between them. Germline assignment: CDR1 SGHVS and CDR2 FQNEAQ. The CDR3 DNA follows: TGTGCCAGCAGCCACCTAGCCCGGGGGTCCACCGGGGAGCTGTTTTTT. Protein sequence: CASSHLARGSTGELFF.

The chain employs TRBV9 and TRBJ2-6, with D unclear. CDR3 length: 16 amino acids. Trimming shortened V by 2 bases and J by 2 bases, and 11 bases separated the two germline ends. The germline V gene has CDR1 SGDLS and CDR2 YYNGEE. This CDR3 is CASSVWAGTGANVLTF. In DNA, the CDR3 is TGTGCCAGCAGCGTGTGGGCCGGTACTGGGGCCAACGTCCTGACTTTC.

The chain employs TRBV5-1 and TRBJ2-7, with D tentatively TRBD1 (5 bases). This CDR3 comprises 13 residues. V was clipped by 1 base and J by 5 bases, with 10 bases between them. Germline V gives CDR1 SGHRS, CDR2 YFSETQ. This CDR3 reads CASSLQGGNEQYF. As DNA, the CDR3 is TGCGCCAGCAGCTTGCAGGGTGGGAACGAGCAGTACTTC.

Regarding this clone: The junction and the germline gene differ at one end; a read error may be behind it. This chain connects TRBV4-2 to TRBJ2-3, with D perhaps TRBD2 (5 bases). The CDR3 loop spans 14 amino acids. Germline-derived CDR1 and CDR2 are LGHNA and YNFKEQ. In DNA, the CDR3 is TGTGCCAGCAGCCAAGATAACGGGCCTCCATTCGGGGATTTT. Amino acids: CASSQDNGPPFGDF.

V is TRBV5-1 and J is TRBJ2-5; D is perhaps TRBD1 or TRBD2 (6 bases each). With 0 bases removed from V and 3 bases from J, the gap between germline ends came to 15 bases. Germline V gene sequence: CDR1 SGHRS, CDR2 YFSETQ. This CDR3 contains 16 residues. CDR3 coding DNA: TGCGCCAGCAGCTTGGATGGGGGGCGCCCCGAAGAGACCCAGTACTTC. Protein product: CASSLDGGRPEETQYF.

This sequence joins TRBV11-3 and TRBJ2-5; D might be TRBD1 (5 bases). CDR3 length: 15 residues. Germline assignment: CDR1 SGHNT and CDR2 YENEEA. Trimming removed 1 base from V and 1 base from J, with 10 bases in between. The CDR3 is CASSLGGGSQETQYF. The CDR3 coding sequence is TGTGCCAGCAGCTTAGGGGGCGGTTCCCAAGAGACCCAGTACTTC.

The chain couples TRBV10-3 to TRBJ2-3, with 10 positions matching TRBD2. The germline CDR1 and CDR2 sequences are ENHRY and SYGVKD. With 11 bases clipped from V and 3 bases from J, the junction kept 14 bases outside the gene matches. The CDR3 sequence is 16 residues long. Here the CDR3 reads CASKREGQGLTDTQYF. The CDR3 bases are TGTGCCTCGAAGCGGGAGGGCCAGGGGTTGACAGATACGCAGTATTTT.